This TCR beta chain was retrieved from a study of T cell repertoires in cytomegalovirus infection. In this sample, this clonotype turned up a few times. Antigen: not known. TCRdb reprocessed the reads via MiXCR and lists one record per CDR3 protein. The sample lists roughly 730,000 distinct CDR3 sequences, approximately 33% occurring once. The sequence was obtained from a human donor in good health (CMV status not recorded). Some clones in this sample may be carry-over from other donors' samples. Sequenced material: cultured PBMCs, taken from culture after CMV antigen stimulation.

This CDR3 reads CASRKRHFPSQPQHF. CDR3 DNA sequence: TGTGCCAGCAGAAAAAGACATTTTCCTAGTCAGCCCCAGCATTTT. The chain recombines TRBV6-6 with TRBJ1-5; no definite D call. The V gene lost 6 bases and the J gene lost 6 bases, with 18 bases spanning the gap. The CDR3 is 15 residues long. Per germline, CDR1 MNHNY and CDR2 SVGAGI (reference sequence).